The 6 T cell receptor beta chains below come from one sample, sequenced in a study of blood T cell repertoires in COVID-19. Only in-frame clones appear in the TCRdb table, and some are missing; sequencing was by immunoSEQ multiplex PCR. Of 450,000 to 500,000 clones listed, approximately 85% are singletons. Sequences were obtained from peripheral blood. These TCRs come from a human donor in a cohort sampled during active COVID-19.

The chain recombines TRBV27 with TRBJ1-3, with a weak D call TRBD1 (6 bases). CDR1 MNHEY and CDR2 SMNVEV come from the germline V gene (reference sequence). This CDR3 is 19 amino acids long. Trimming stripped 3 bases from V and 1 base from J, with 22 bases between. For the CDR3, the DNA is TGTGCCAGCAGTTTTCCGCTAGAAATATGGGGGCCTTCTGGAAACACCATATATTTT. Protein product: CASSFPLEIWGPSGNTIYF.

This chain links TRBV28 with TRBJ2-7, with a tentative D call TRBD2 (5 bases). CDR1 and CDR2 (germline): MDHEN, SYDVKM. This CDR3 has 13 residues. V lost 2 bases to trimming and J lost 0 bases, with 5 bases between them. The CDR3, as DNA: TGTGCCAGCAGTTTAGGACTCTCCTACGAGCAGTACTTC. Translated: CASSLGLSYEQYF.

On this clone itself: Germline is not matched at one junction end, which may reflect a read error. The V and J genes are TRBV2 and TRBJ1-4; 10 bases match TRBD1. Germline CDR1 SNHLY, CDR2 FYNNEI. The CDR3 is 14 residues long. The CDR3 loop reads CASREDRGLEKLFF. In DNA form, the CDR3 reads TGTGCCAGCAGGGAAGACAGGGGGCTGGAAAAACTGTTTTTT.

This clone was recorded only once. The chain combines TRBV3-1 (or the pseudogene TRBV3-2) with TRBJ1-1, with 9 bases matching TRBD1. The ends lost 2 bases at V and 1 base at J; junction bases unmatched: 5. This CDR3 spans 16 amino acids. CDR1 is LGHDT, CDR2 YNNKEL, per germline (reference sequence). The CDR3 coding sequence is TGTGCCAGCAGCCAAAGGGGGGGACAGGGGAACACTGAAGCTTTCTTT. Protein product: CASSQRGGQGNTEAFF.

This chain uses TRBV3-1 (or the pseudogene TRBV3-2) with TRBJ1-2, with D possibly matching TRBD1 (5 bases). The V gene's germline CDR1 is LGHDT and CDR2 YNNKEL (reference sequence). The CDR3 runs to 14 residues. Trimming removed 6 bases from V and 6 bases from J, with 17 bases in between. DNA for the CDR3: TGTGCCAGCAGTTACCTCGGGCAGGGTGATGGCTACACCTTC. Translating gives CASSYLGQGDGYTF.

The chain combines TRBV19 with TRBJ2-4; the match to TRBD1 covers 7 bases. Germline CDR1 reads LNHDA; CDR2 reads SQIVND (reference sequence). The CDR3 runs to 16 residues. Unmatched junction bases numbered 10, after V lost 6 bases and J lost 2 bases. The CDR3 bases are TGTGCCAGTAGCCAGACAGGGTTCGGGACCAAAAACATTCAGTACTTC. The encoded protein is CASSQTGFGTKNIQYF.